These 6 T cell receptor beta chains were all obtained from the same sample, sequenced in a study of blood T cell repertoires in COVID-19. Method: immunoSEQ multiplex PCR; TCRdb's copy keeps in-frame clones and lacks some. The sample records some 50,000 clones, 80% to 90% being singletons. Sequenced sample: peripheral blood. All receptors derive from a man in his fifties with acute or convalescent COVID-19.

The rearrangement joins TRBV19 to TRBJ1-5, with unresolved D. V was cut by 7 bases and J by 11 bases, with 21 bases left in between. The CDR3 is 14 residues long. Germline-derived CDR1 and CDR2 are LNHDA and SQIVND (reference sequence). CDR3 sequence (DNA): TGTGCCAGTAAAATGGATCAGGTGGTATCGGCCCAGCATTTT. It translates to CASKMDQVVSAQHF.

The chain is built from TRBV9 and TRBJ2-1; 11 bases agree with TRBD2. The V segment lost 3 bases and the J segment 6 bases; nucleotides outside the gene matches: 8. Germline V gene sequence: CDR1 SGDLS, CDR2 YYNGEE. The CDR3 is 16 amino acids. The CDR3 DNA reads TGTGCCAGCAGCGCCAGGGGGACTAGCGGCGGCAATGAGCAGTTCTTC. Its translation: CASSARGTSGGNEQFF.

The chain couples TRBV15 to TRBJ2-7; a weak D match, TRBD2 (6 bases). V was trimmed by 4 bases and J by 5 bases, leaving 18 bases between them. From germline, CDR1 is LNHNV and CDR2 YYDKDF (reference sequence). This CDR3 has 15 amino acids. The CDR3 reads CATSTPNGGSHEQYF. The CDR3 DNA reads as TGTGCCACCAGCACCCCCAATGGGGGGTCCCACGAGCAGTACTTC.

The chain recombines TRBV6-6 with TRBJ1-4; D ambiguous. Germline V gene sequence: CDR1 MNHNY, CDR2 SVGAGI (reference sequence). The CDR3 has 15 residues. The V and J ends lost 6 bases and 1 base respectively, with 12 bases between them. CDR3 in DNA: TGTGCCAGCAGGGGCGGCCGGGGAACTAATGAAAAACTGTTTTTT. It yields the protein CASRGGRGTNEKLFF.

The rearrangement links TRBV13 to TRBJ2-2; a possible D gene is TRBD2 (7 bases). V shed 5 bases and J shed 6 bases, with 13 bases lying between them. Germline V lookup: CDR1 PRHDT, CDR2 FYEKMQ (reference sequence). This CDR3 region has 14 residues. CDR3 region: CASSPEGGAGELFF. The CDR3 nucleotides read TGTGCCAGCAGCCCGGAGGGGGGGGCCGGGGAGCTGTTTTTT.

The V and J genes are TRBV5-5 and TRBJ1-2, with D perhaps matching TRBD1 (5 bases). CDR1 is SGHKS and CDR2 is YYEKEE in the germline V gene (reference sequence). Trimming removed 0 bases at V and 3 bases at J, with 9 bases between. The CDR3 loop spans 14 amino acids. Here the CDR3 DNA reads TGTGCCAGCAGCTTGGGGGGGAGGCACTATGGCTACACCTTC. This encodes CASSLGGRHYGYTF.